Following are 13 T cell receptor beta chains from one sample sequenced in a study of blood T cell repertoires in COVID-19. Only in-frame clones appear in the TCRdb table, and some are missing; sequencing was by immunoSEQ multiplex PCR. The table includes about 81,000 clones, around 88% detected once. Sequenced input: peripheral blood. The receptors originated from an elderly woman with acute or convalescent COVID-19.

This rearrangement joins TRBV19 to TRBJ2-7; maybe TRBD1 (5 bases). Trimming took 5 bases from V and 5 from J, leaving 16 bases between them. Germline V gene sequence: CDR1 LNHDA, CDR2 SQIVND (reference sequence). CDR3 length equals 14 residues. The CDR3 DNA sequence: TGTGCCAGTAGTCAGATAGGGGATAAGAACGAGCAGTACTTC. Its protein product is CASSQIGDKNEQYF.

The rearrangement uses TRBV7-8 and TRBJ2-1; 8 positions match TRBD2. The CDR3 loop spans 16 amino acids. Trimming took 8 bases from V and 3 from J; bases not matched to a gene: 12. Germline CDR1 SGHVS, CDR2 FQNEAQ. This CDR3 reads CASRGGEILYYNEQFF. The DNA for the CDR3 is TGTGCCAGCCGGGGGGGAGAGATACTTTACTACAATGAGCAGTTCTTC.

The V gene is TRBV12-3 or TRBV12-4, the J gene TRBJ1-1; D might be TRBD1 (5 bases). Between the trimmed V and J ends, which lost 3 bases and 5 bases, there was a span of 10 bases. The CDR3 is made up of 13 amino acids. The CDR3 DNA is TGTGCCAGCAGTTTGTTCGGGACTACTGAAGCTTTCTTT. This sequence encodes CASSLFGTTEAFF.

This chain joins TRBV29-1 and TRBJ2-7; D gene uncertain. The V and J ends lost 0 bases and 4 bases respectively, with 4 bases between them. Germline V CDR1 and CDR2: SQVTM, ANQGSEA. The CDR3 runs 11 residues. In DNA, the CDR3 is TGCAGCGTTGAAGATAGATACGAGCAGTACTTC. Translating gives CSVEDRYEQYF.

The chain links TRBV19 to TRBJ2-2; 8 bases fit TRBD1. The ends lost 4 bases at V and 5 bases at J; junction bases unmatched: 9. From germline, CDR1 is LNHDA and CDR2 SQIVND (reference sequence). The CDR3 has 16 residues. DNA for the CDR3: TGTGCCAGTAGTAGATACGGACAGGGTGGAACCGGGGAGCTGTTTTTT. It encodes CASSRYGQGGTGELFF.

This chain connects TRBV7-8 to TRBJ2-1; D is ambiguous. The V end lost 2 bases, the J end lost 15 bases, and 20 bases lay between the germline ends. The CDR3 covers 14 residues. Germline lookup yields CDR1 SGHVS and CDR2 FQNEAQ. CDR3 nucleotide sequence: TGTGCCAGCAGCTTAAGGATTGGGCTCCGCGAACCGTTCTTC. Translation: CASSLRIGLREPFF.

This chain uses TRBV29-1 with TRBJ2-7; D is unresolved. CDR1 and CDR2 from the germline V gene are SQVTM and ANQGSEA. V was pared by 2 bases and J by 2 bases, with 7 bases between. This CDR3 comprises 12 residues. The CDR3 region is CSVETDAYEQYF. CDR3 DNA sequence: TGCAGCGTTGAAACAGATGCCTACGAGCAGTACTTC.

CDR3 amino acids: CASSSGTSGYNEQFF. Written as DNA, the CDR3 is TGTGCCAGCAGCTCCGGGACTAGCGGTTACAATGAGCAGTTCTTC. The rearrangement uses TRBV11-2 and TRBJ2-1; 11 positions match TRBD2. The CDR3 covers 15 residues. Germline CDR1 SGHAT, CDR2 FQNNGV. V shed 4 bases, J shed 4 bases, and the junction held 3 bases outside the gene matches.

The chain joins TRBV5-1 to TRBJ1-1; D is unclear. V dropped 2 bases and J dropped 8 bases, with 13 bases sitting between them. Germline CDR1 reads SGHRS; CDR2 reads YFSETQ. This CDR3 has 13 residues. The CDR3, as DNA: TGCGCCAGCAGCTTAGTTCCAGGAAAAGAAGCTTTCTTT. This translates into CASSLVPGKEAFF.

V gene TRBV28 combines with J gene TRBJ2-2; TRBD1 agrees at 8 bases. The CDR3 has 15 residues. V lost 6 bases, J lost 3 bases, and 6 bases stayed unmatched. Germline values: CDR1 MDHEN, CDR2 SYDVKM. The CDR3 DNA follows: TGTGCCAGCAGCTCTACAGGGGGAGACACCGGGGAGCTGTTTTTT. This gives the protein CASSSTGGDTGELFF.

The chain has TRBV7-6 and TRBJ1-1, with D perhaps TRBD1 (6 bases). Germline loops: CDR1 SGHVS, CDR2 FNYEAQ. V was cut by 0 bases and J by 0 bases, with 14 bases left in between. The CDR3 sequence is 17 residues long. The CDR3: CASSLAAAGAVNTEAFF. In DNA form, the CDR3 reads TGTGCCAGCAGCTTAGCGGCGGCGGGGGCAGTGAACACTGAAGCTTTCTTT. The whole variable domain, filled in from reference TRBV7-6 and TRBJ1-1, reads GAGVSQSPRYKVTKRGQDVALRCDPISGHVSLYWYRQALGQGPEFLTYFNYEAQQDKSGLPNDRFSAERPEGSISTLTIQRTEQRDSAMYRCASSLAAAGAVNTEAFFGQGTRLTVV.

A few counts support this clone. The gene calls are TRBV7-2 and TRBJ1-2; D might be TRBD1 (5 bases). CDR3 length equals 11 residues. CDR1 is SGHTA, CDR2 FQGNSA, per germline. The V gene lost 3 bases and the J gene lost 8 bases, with 7 bases spanning the gap. CDR3 protein: CASSLTVGYTF. For the CDR3, the DNA is TGTGCCAGCAGCTTGACAGTAGGCTACACCTTC.

The chain carries TRBV7-2 and TRBJ2-5; 9 nucleotides agree with TRBD2. The CDR3 covers 16 residues. V trimming: 1 base; J trimming: 1 base; junction bases outside the gene matches: 4. From germline, CDR1 is SGHTA and CDR2 FQGNSA. The CDR3 region is CASSLGPTSGQETQYF. The CDR3 bases are TGTGCCAGCAGCTTAGGGCCGACTAGCGGCCAAGAGACCCAGTACTTC. The full variable domain, rest sourced from reference TRBV7-2 and TRBJ2-5, is GAGVSQSPSNKVTEKGKDVELRCDPISGHTALYWYRQSLGQGLEFLIYFQGNSAPDKSGLPSDRFSAERTGGSVSTLTIQRTQQEDSAVYLCASSLGPTSGQETQYFGPGTRLLVL.